The 13 T cell receptor beta chains below were found in one sample sequenced in a study of T cells in Graves' hyperthyroidism and ophthalmopathy. RNA transcripts were the template for amplifying TCR beta CDR3 regions. The HTBI primer set was used in a first-round RT-PCR of the TCR CDR3. MiXCR was run by TCRdb on the multiplex PCR reads, yielding one entry per CDR3 protein. The repertoire holds around 600,000 distinct CDR3 sequences, with approximately 15% as singletons. The specimen was blood. Source of these receptors: a woman younger than 30 with Graves' ophthalmopathy.

This clonotype was found a few times. V usage is TRBV4-1 and J usage is TRBJ1-2; TRBD1 agrees at 9 bases. Germline V gene sequence: CDR1 MGHRA, CDR2 YSYEKL. The V segment lost 6 bases and the J segment 4 bases; nucleotides outside the gene matches: 9. The CDR3 totals 15 residues. CDR3 nucleotides: TGCGCCAGCAGGCCAGACAGGGGGGAGGTCTATGGCTACACCTTC. The encoded protein is CASRPDRGEVYGYTF.

This clonotype was seen at least ten times. CDR3 amino acids: CAWSEGVNYGYTF. The CDR3, as DNA: TGTGCCTGGAGTGAGGGAGTGAACTATGGCTACACCTTC. The V call is TRBV30, the J call TRBJ1-2; D call uncertain. Germline CDR1 and CDR2: GTSNPN and SVGIG (reference sequence). V was shortened by 1 base and J by 2 bases, with 8 bases between the two germline ends. The CDR3 covers 13 residues.

J is TRBJ2-4 and V is TRBV25-1, with a tentative D call TRBD2 (7 bases). V was cut by 6 bases and J by 7 bases, with 16 bases left in between. The CDR3 extends over 14 amino acids. In germline, CDR1 is MGHDK, CDR2 SYGVNS. CDR3 loop: CASRAWGGLNIQYF. CDR3 sequence (DNA): TGTGCCAGCAGGGCCTGGGGGGGCCTTAACATTCAGTACTTC.

The J gene is TRBJ2-7, the V gene TRBV4-1; the D gene is possibly TRBD1 (6 bases). This CDR3 has 16 residues. Germline lookup yields CDR1 MGHRA and CDR2 YSYEKL. V was pared by 1 base and J by 2 bases, with 15 bases between. Here the CDR3 DNA reads TGCGCCAGCAGCCAAGTTTCAGGGGTTCCCACCTACGAGCAGTACTTC. Amino acid sequence: CASSQVSGVPTYEQYF.

The table lists this clonotype with many counts. CDR3 nucleotides: TGTGCCAGCAGCCTGTCTAGCGGGCCCAACGAGCAGTACTTC. Its protein product is CASSLSSGPNEQYF. This sequence joins TRBV6-1 and TRBJ2-7; 8 bases map to TRBD2. Unmatched junction bases numbered 9, after V lost 6 bases and J lost 5 bases. The length of the CDR3 is 14 residues. Per germline, CDR1 MNHNS and CDR2 SASEGT.

This clonotype was picked up many times. The rearrangement joins TRBV28 to TRBJ1-4; 8 bases align to TRBD1. The CDR3 covers 14 residues. Germline values: CDR1 MDHEN, CDR2 SYDVKM. J lost 10 bases, V lost 6 bases, and 10 bases had no gene match. This CDR3 is CASRPGQGRGKLFF. The CDR3 DNA reads as TGTGCCAGCAGGCCCGGACAGGGAAGGGGAAAACTGTTTTTT.

This clonotype was counted many times. The gene calls are TRBV12-3 or TRBV12-4 and TRBJ1-2; 9 nucleotides match TRBD1. Unmatched junction bases numbered 11, after V lost 7 bases and J lost 8 bases. This CDR3 has 14 residues. The CDR3 loop is CASTRTDRGSGYTF. The CDR3 nucleotides are TGTGCCAGCACCCGAACGGACAGGGGATCAGGCTACACCTTC.

The rearrangement links TRBV19 to TRBJ2-7; the match to TRBD2 covers 7 bases. CDR3 size: 14 residues. CDR1 and CDR2 from the germline V gene are LNHDA and SQIVND (reference sequence). V shed 3 bases, J shed 3 bases, and the junction held 5 bases outside the gene matches. CDR3 nucleotides: TGTGCCAGTAGTATGAAAGCGGGGCACTACGAGCAGTACTTC. Amino acid sequence: CASSMKAGHYEQYF.

This chain links TRBV6-1 with TRBJ2-7; 8 bases map to TRBD1. V lost 4 bases and J lost 7; bases outside the gene matches: 9. Looked up from germline, CDR1 is MNHNS and CDR2 is SASEGT. This CDR3 comprises 14 residues. CDR3 DNA: TGTGCCAGCAGTGTGGACAGGGCCATGAGGGAGCAGTACTTC. Translating gives CASSVDRAMREQYF.

This clonotype was observed at least ten times. This chain joins TRBV6-1 and TRBJ2-7, with D perhaps TRBD1 (6 bases). The CDR3 is 16 amino acids. The V gene lost 6 bases and the J gene lost 7 bases, with 25 bases spanning the gap. Germline-derived CDR1 and CDR2 are MNHNS and SASEGT. This chain's CDR3 is CASSFLGQLPPREQYF. CDR3 nucleotides: TGTGCCAGCAGCTTCCTCGGACAGCTACCCCCCCGGGAGCAGTACTTC.

This clonotype was observed at least ten times. This chain uses TRBV20-1 with TRBJ1-5; TRBD1 matches at 8 bases. CDR1 and CDR2 from the germline V gene are DFQATT and SNEGSKA (reference sequence). The CDR3 runs to 14 residues. Germline trimming cut 4 bases from V and 3 bases from J; bases unmatched to any gene: 5. CDR3 protein: CSAMDRVYNQPQHF. The DNA of the CDR3 is TGCAGTGCTATGGACAGGGTCTACAATCAGCCCCAGCATTTT.

This clonotype was recorded many times. The chain has TRBV12-3 or TRBV12-4 and TRBJ2-7; 10 positions agree with TRBD2. CDR3 length: 13 residues. Trimming cost V 6 bases and J 6 bases; bases outside gene matches: 5. The DNA for the CDR3 is TGTGCCAGCAGGCCTAGCGGGAGTGGCGAGCAGTACTTC. It yields the protein CASRPSGSGEQYF.

This clonotype was observed a handful of times. The genes are TRBV9 and TRBJ2-1; no firm D call. CDR1 is SGDLS and CDR2 is YYNGEE in the germline V gene. With 3 bases removed from V and 0 bases from J, the gap between germline ends came to 16 bases. The CDR3 length is 17 residues. As DNA, the CDR3 is TGTGCCAGCAGCGGGTCCCTCAACGCAAGCTCCTACAATGAGCAGTTCTTC. Translation gives CASSGSLNASSYNEQFF.